Below, 3 T cell receptor beta chains from the same sample are listed, as sequenced in a study of identical twins. TCRdb ran MiXCR on the 5' RACE reads and lists one entry per CDR3 protein. The sample records approximately 680,000 distinct CDR3 sequences, just over 7% being singletons. These records were also assigned to another study, of yellow fever vaccine responses in identical twins.

The specimen sequenced was PBMCs. The receptor set was obtained from a woman between 18 and 29 years old in good health.

This clonotype was observed many times. The V call is TRBV11-2, the J call TRBJ2-5, with a tentative D call TRBD1 (6 bases). The ends were cut back, 1 base at V and 1 base at J, with 13 bases in the middle. The germline V gene has CDR1 SGHAT and CDR2 FQNNGV. The CDR3 is 16 residues long. In DNA, the CDR3 is TGTGCCAGCAGCTTAGTTACCGGGACACCCCAAGAGACCCAGTACTTC. Translation gives CASSLVTGTPQETQYF.

In this sample, this clonotype turned up a few times. The chain combines TRBV4-1 with TRBJ2-7; TRBD1 aligns across 10 bases. Germline trimming cut 3 bases from V and 0 bases from J; bases unmatched to any gene: 5. Germline CDR1 MGHRA, CDR2 YSYEKL. This CDR3 is built from 16 residues. In nucleotides, the CDR3 is TGCGCCAGCAGCCAGACCGGGACAGGGGTCTCCTACGAGCAGTACTTC. Protein product: CASSQTGTGVSYEQYF.

The genes are TRBV27 and TRBJ1-3, with 7 bases aligning to TRBD1. Germline V gene lookup returns CDR1 MNHEY and CDR2 SMNVEV (reference sequence). Trimming at V came to 2 bases and at J to 2 bases, leaving 3 bases not matched to a gene. This CDR3 comprises 15 residues. CDR3 in DNA: TGTGCCAGCAGTTTAATCCAGGGGGCTGGAAACACCATATATTTT. This sequence encodes CASSLIQGAGNTIYF.